Here is one T cell receptor beta chain with its context. Germline V CDR1 and CDR2: GTSNPN, SVGIG (reference sequence). This CDR3 contains 14 residues. After removal of 2 bases from V and 3 bases from J, the junction contained 6 bases not matched to a gene. This sample stems from a study of shared clonotypes between healthy human individuals. Only in-frame clones appear in the TCRdb table, and some are missing; sequencing was by immunoSEQ multiplex PCR. The table includes 950,000 to 1,300,000 clones, under 80% detected once. The chain has TRBV30 and TRBJ2-7; 8 positions match TRBD1. This receptor was identified in a man aged 18 to 35 in good health. Sequencing was performed on memory CD4+ T cells sorted from blood. Indicated subset: CD45RA-negative fraction. The CDR3 DNA follows: TGTGCCTGGAGTCTCGGGACAGGAGACTACGAGCAGTACTTC. Its protein is CAWSLGTGDYEQYF. The whole variable domain, filled in from reference TRBV30 and TRBJ2-7, reads SQTIHQWPATLVQPVGSPLSLECTVEGTSNPNLYWYRQAAGRGLQLLFYSVGIGQISSEVPQNLSASRPQDRQFILSSKKLLLSDSGFYLCAWSLGTGDYEQYFGPGTRLTVT.